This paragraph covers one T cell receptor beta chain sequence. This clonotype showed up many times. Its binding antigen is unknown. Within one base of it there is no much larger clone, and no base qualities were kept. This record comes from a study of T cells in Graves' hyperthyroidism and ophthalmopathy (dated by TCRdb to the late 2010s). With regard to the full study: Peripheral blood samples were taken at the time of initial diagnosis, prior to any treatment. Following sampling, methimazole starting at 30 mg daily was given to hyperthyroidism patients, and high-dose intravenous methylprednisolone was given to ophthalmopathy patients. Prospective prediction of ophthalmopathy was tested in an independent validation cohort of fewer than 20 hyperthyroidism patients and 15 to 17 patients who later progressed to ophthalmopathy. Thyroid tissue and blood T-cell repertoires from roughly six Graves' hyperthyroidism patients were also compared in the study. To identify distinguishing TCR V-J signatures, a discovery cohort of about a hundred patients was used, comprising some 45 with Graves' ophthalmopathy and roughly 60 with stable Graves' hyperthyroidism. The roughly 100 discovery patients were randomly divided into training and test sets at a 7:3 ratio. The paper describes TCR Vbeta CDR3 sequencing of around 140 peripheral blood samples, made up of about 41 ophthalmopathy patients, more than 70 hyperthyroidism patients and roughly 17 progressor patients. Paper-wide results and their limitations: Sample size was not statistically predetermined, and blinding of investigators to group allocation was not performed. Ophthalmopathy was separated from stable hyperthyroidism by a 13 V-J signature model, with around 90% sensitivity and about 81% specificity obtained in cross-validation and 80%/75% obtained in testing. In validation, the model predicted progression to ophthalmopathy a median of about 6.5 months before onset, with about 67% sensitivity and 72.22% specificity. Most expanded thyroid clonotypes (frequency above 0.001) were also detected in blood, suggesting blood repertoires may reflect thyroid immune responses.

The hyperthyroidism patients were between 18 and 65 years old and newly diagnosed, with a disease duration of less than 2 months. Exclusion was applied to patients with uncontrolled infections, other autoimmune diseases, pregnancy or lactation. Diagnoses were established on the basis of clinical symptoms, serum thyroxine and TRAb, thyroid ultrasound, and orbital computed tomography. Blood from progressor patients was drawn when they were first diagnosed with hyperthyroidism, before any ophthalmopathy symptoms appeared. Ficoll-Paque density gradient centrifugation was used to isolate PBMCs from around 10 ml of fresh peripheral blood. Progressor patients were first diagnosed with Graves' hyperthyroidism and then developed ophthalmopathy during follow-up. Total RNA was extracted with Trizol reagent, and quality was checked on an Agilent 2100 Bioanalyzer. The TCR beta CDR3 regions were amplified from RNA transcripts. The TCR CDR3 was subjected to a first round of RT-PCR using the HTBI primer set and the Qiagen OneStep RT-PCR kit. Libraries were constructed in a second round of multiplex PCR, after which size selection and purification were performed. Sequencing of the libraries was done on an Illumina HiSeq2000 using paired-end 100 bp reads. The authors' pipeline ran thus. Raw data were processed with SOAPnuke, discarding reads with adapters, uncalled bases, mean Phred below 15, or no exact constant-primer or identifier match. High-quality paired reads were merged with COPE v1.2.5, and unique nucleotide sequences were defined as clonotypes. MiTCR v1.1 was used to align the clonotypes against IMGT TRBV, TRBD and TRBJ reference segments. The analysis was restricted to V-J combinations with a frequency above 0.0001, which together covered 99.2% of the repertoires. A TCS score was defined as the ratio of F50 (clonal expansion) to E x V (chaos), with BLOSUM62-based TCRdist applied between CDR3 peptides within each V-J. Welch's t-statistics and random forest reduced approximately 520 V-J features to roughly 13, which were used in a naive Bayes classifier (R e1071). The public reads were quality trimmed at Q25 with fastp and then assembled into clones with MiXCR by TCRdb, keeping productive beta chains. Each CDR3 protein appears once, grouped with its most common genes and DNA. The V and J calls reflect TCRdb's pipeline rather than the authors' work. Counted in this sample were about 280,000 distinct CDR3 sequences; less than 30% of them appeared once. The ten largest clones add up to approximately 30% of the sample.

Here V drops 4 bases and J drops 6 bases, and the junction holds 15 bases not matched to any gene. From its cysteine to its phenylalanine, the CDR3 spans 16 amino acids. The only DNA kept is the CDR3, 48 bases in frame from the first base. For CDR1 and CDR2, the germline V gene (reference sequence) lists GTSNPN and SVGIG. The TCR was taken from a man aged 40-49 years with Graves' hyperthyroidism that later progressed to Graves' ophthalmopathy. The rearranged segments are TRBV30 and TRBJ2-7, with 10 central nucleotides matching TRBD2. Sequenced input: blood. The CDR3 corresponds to CAWTFRDSGRKREQYF. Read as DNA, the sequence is TGTGCCTGGACCTTTCGTGATAGCGGGAGGAAGCGCGAGCAGTACTTC.